A single TCR beta chain is shown here with its context. Its antigen is currently not known. Base qualities are not at hand, and no much larger clone is one base apart. The method was the immunoSEQ multiplex PCR assay. The multiplex PCR relied on a mix of 60 forward primers for TCR Vbeta segments and 13 reverse primers for TCR Jbeta segments. The CDR3 region of rearranged TCR beta genes was amplified from genomic DNA with a multiplex PCR assay. The Illumina HiSeq System was used to sequence the amplified TCR beta libraries as 87-base-pair reads. On the study's bioinformatics: A later analysis tallied roughly 80 million unique TCR beta chains across the 640 or so repertoires, and around 9.9 million of those chains were shared by two or more donors. A nearest-neighbor algorithm error-corrected the raw reads and collapsed the reads into unique sequences, merging closely related sequences to remove PCR and sequencing errors. CDR3 sequences were aligned to IMGT reference sequences to assign V, D and J gene segments. Each retained sequence needed at least a six-nucleotide match to both a V gene segment and a J gene segment. A rearrangement was called productive if the CDR3 had no stop codons and remained in frame with V and J, and every other rearrangement was called non-productive. Following IMGT convention, CDR3 was defined as the stretch from the second conserved V-encoded cysteine to the conserved J-encoded phenylalanine. In an earlier analysis of just under 600 of the donors, sequences lacking an unambiguous match to a single V gene segment were excluded. An earlier analysis of some 500 of the donors classified V segments as functional when productive rearrangements were above 56.7% and as segregating when the standard deviation between donors was above 5%. To diagnose cytomegalovirus status from the catalog of TCR beta chain sequences, a statistical classification framework was built. In a later analysis, TCR nucleotide sequences were compared against IMGT/GENE-DB human TR gene sequences so that V and J genes could be assigned. Using the TCRdist pipeline, a later analysis assigned CDR3 sequences along with most-parsimonious VDJ recombination scenarios. A later analysis defined each TCR beta chain by its CDR3 amino acid sequence plus V-gene family, and excluded reads lacking a unique V-gene family. A later analysis removed several hundred highly shared, low-generation-probability nucleotide sequences to deal with suspected cross-contamination and a sequencing artifact. In a later analysis, a clonal expansion index for each public chain was calculated from normalized within-repertoire ranks of inferred template counts. Generation probabilities in a later analysis came from a VDJ recombination model fitted to out-of-frame rearrangements, and those results were checked against IGoR. In a later analysis, TCR-TCR, TCR-HLA and TCR-CMV co-occurrence was scored with hypergeometric tests, and a repertoire-size bias correction was applied to TCR pairs. To estimate false discovery rates, a later analysis permuted the HLA or CMV assignments 20 times. In a later analysis, co-occurring TCRs were grouped using DBSCAN, with TCRdist sequence similarity added in when clustering inside HLA-allele-positive subsets. For co-occurrence clustering, repertoires with fewer than 30,000 or more than 120,000 public chains were excluded, along with five or six repertoires with anomalous nucleotide sharing. In TCRdb, the immuneACCESS table is reduced to in-frame sequences with V and J assigned. These tables do not hold every clone; where another copy was compared, an unresolved V gene accounts for under half, and the others remain unexplained. The V and J calls and clone size were taken over from that table, and D and trimming were inferred from the DNA. In this sample the table shows approximately 100,000 clones, more than 65% of which occur a single time. The ten largest clonotypes hold about 4.4% of the sample.

This sample was taken from a study of cytomegalovirus exposure and HLA in healthy donors (dated by TCRdb to about 2017). With respect to the entire study: According to an earlier analysis of 587 of the donors, about 179 million T cells yielded some 110 million unique TCR beta sequences and roughly 280 Gb of sequence data. Around 330 gigabases of sequencing data and 91 million or so unique TCR sequences made up an early release that covered 500 to 700 HLA-typed donors. The genetic ancestry cluster associated with self-reported Caucasian donors included about four fifths of the 300 to 400 genotyped donors. The study was designed to test whether signatures of past pathogen exposure could be identified by cataloging public T cell receptors. Using immunosequencing, the study profiled T cell repertoires from 666 subjects and related those repertoires to cytomegalovirus serostatus. Besides the first cohort of around 700 subjects, a separate validation cohort made up of over a hundred different subjects was used. High-throughput TCR immunosequencing, statistical association of individual TCRs with disease status, and machine learning were combined to predict cytomegalovirus infection status. A later analysis re-examined previously published TCR beta repertoires from about 670 donors and added high-resolution HLA genotyping to investigate patterns of TCR occurrence. The later analysis used no new phenotypic data to find candidate immune exposures, relying instead on TCR beta sequences and their occurrence across donors. An earlier analysis of 500 to 750 of the donors applied high-throughput TCR beta sequencing to assess whether each TCR beta V gene segment acted as functional or pseudogenic. Donor age, sex, ethnicity and CMV serostatus were collected together with the repertoire data. In a later genetic analysis, genome-wide SNP genotypes for about three fifths of the 666 donors were used, and that subset was treated as a discovery cohort. All discovery cohort repertoires had been generated on a single sequencing platform. HLA typing included class I and class II loci at four-digit resolution. Typing coverage varied by locus: roughly 629-640 donors for A, B, C, DRB1 and DQB1; roughly 560 for DQA1; over 600 for DPA1; 450 to 480 for DPB1. Because of strong linkage in the cohort, a handful of DR-DQ haplotypes were treated as single units for association and clustering. On average, roughly 250,000 unique TCR beta nucleotide sequences were sequenced per donor among about 400 genotyped donors of the cohort, with 15% to 20% of those sequences being non-productive.

V drops 0 bases and J drops 4 bases, leaving 6 bases in between. From cysteine to phenylalanine, the CDR3 is 13 amino acids long. Just the 39-base CDR3 DNA is kept, in frame starting at base 1. According to the germline V gene (reference sequence), CDR1 reads SGHNT and CDR2 reads YYREEE. Paper-wide results and their limitations: In a later analysis, HLA-associated TCR beta chains showed more clonal expansion and lower generation probabilities than non-associated chains that were equally common. It was suggested by the authors that the approach could potentially be generalized to other disease states and immunological phenotypes. Because HLA typing was missing for some donors at each locus, association tests included only the typed subset. Cytomegalovirus status was reported to be diagnosed by the classifier with high specificity and sensitivity in both the original and validation cohorts. Roughly uniform sequencing depth across donors was assumed in presence/absence analyses, although this assumption may not hold. Immune exposure information for the cohort was limited to CMV serostatus. In a later analysis, several top co-occurrence clusters were reported to appear linked to parvovirus B19, influenza, CMV and Epstein-Barr virus. The 87-base-pair reads could not distinguish some IMGT-functional V segments, including TRBV6-2 and TRBV6-3, so those segments were excluded. In a later analysis, TCR association rates were found to vary across HLA loci, with the most associated TCRs seen for DRB1 alleles and the fewest for HLA-C alleles. V-gene and J-gene trimming of TCR beta chains was associated with a missense DCLRE1C variant in a later genetic analysis, and the association was replicated in an independent cohort. Some 15 rarely observed V segments, including chromosome 9 orphons, were excluded from the earlier analysis of approximately 500 of the donors because counts were too low. A total of about 180 TCR beta chains were listed by the study as associated with cytomegalovirus. A later analysis associated about 16,000 TCR beta sequences with specific HLA alleles at a false discovery rate of 0.05. In a later analysis, most CMV-associated TCR beta chains were found to appear HLA-restricted, with HLA associations seemingly driven largely by CMV exposure. Only TCR beta chains were sequenced in this cohort, and the absence of alpha or paired-chain data limited detectable features. Compared with the roughly 700-donor mean, donors in an Asian-associated ancestry cluster had fewer N-insertions in productive TCRs, according to a later genetic analysis. Linkage disequilibrium might explain the correlated functional status among segregating V segments, but an unknown experimental factor could not be ruled out. Broadly in line with IMGT annotations, most TCR beta V segments showed up in productive rearrangements about 90% or about 30% of the time in an earlier analysis of several hundred of the donors. In vitro tests confirmed that a few of the cytomegalovirus-associated TCR beta chains recognize cytomegalovirus antigens. When HLA alleles, especially DR and DQ, strongly co-occurred, TCR associations were difficult to assign to individual alleles. A cluster of highly shared sequence variants was judged likely to represent a technical artifact of the sequencing pipeline. A further reported finding was that TCR beta sequences accurately predicted the HLA-A and HLA-B alleles for most subjects in the first cohort. Most TCR sequences were observed very rarely across donors, whereas some public TCRs were present in many individuals.

The cohort was made up of 666 healthy bone marrow donors. All cohort members were sampled while nominally healthy, although unrecorded immune exposures were likely present. The donor tested CMV seropositive and was one of the 289 seropositive cohort members. A peripheral blood sample was provided by each donor, and peripheral blood mononuclear cells were used for TCR beta sequencing. The Qiagen DNeasy Blood Extraction Kit was used to extract genomic DNA from the blood cell samples. This receptor chain uses TRBV5-4 and TRBJ2-3; the D gene remains uncertain. The TCR was taken from a woman younger than 35 in good health and CMV-seropositive. The sample consisted of PBMCs. The CDR3 region reads CASSLATPDTQYF. The nucleotides are TGTGCCAGCAGCTTGGCGACACCAGATACGCAGTATTTT.